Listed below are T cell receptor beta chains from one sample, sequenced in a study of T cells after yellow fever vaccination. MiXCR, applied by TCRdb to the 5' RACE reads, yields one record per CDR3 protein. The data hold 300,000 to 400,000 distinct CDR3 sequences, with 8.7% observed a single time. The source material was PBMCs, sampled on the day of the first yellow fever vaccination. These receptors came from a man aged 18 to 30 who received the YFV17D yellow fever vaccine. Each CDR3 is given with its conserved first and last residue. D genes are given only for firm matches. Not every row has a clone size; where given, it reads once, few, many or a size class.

cdr3_nt: TGTGCCAGCAGTTCGTACAGTGAGCAAGAGACCCAGTACTTC
cdr3_aa: CASSSYSEQETQYF
clone_size: few
j_call: TRBJ2-5
v_call: TRBV6-2/TRBV6-3
d_call: -

cdr3_nt: TGTGCCAGCAGTTCGTGGGGTTGGGGAGGCTACACCTTC
cdr3_aa: CASSSWGWGGYTF
clone_size: -
j_call: TRBJ1-2
v_call: TRBV7-2
d_call: -

cdr3_nt: TGTGCCAGCAGTCCGGGGACTAGCCGCCAAGTTGGGACCCAGTACTTC
cdr3_aa: CASSPGTSRQVGTQYF
clone_size: -
j_call: TRBJ2-5
v_call: TRBV12-3/TRBV12-4
d_call: TRBD2

cdr3_nt: TGTGCCAGCAGCGCCTGGGACGGGATGGCTTTCTTT
cdr3_aa: CASSAWDGMAFF
clone_size: -
j_call: TRBJ1-1
v_call: TRBV9
d_call: -

cdr3_nt: TGCGCCAGCAGCCGGGAGGTCGGCCAGCCCCAGCATTTT
cdr3_aa: CASSREVGQPQHF
clone_size: few
j_call: TRBJ1-5
v_call: TRBV5-1
d_call: -

cdr3_nt: TGTGCCAGCTCACCACCGCAAGGTTTGGGAGATACGCAGTATTTT
cdr3_aa: CASSPPQGLGDTQYF
clone_size: -
j_call: TRBJ2-3
v_call: TRBV18
d_call: -

cdr3_nt: TGTGCCAGCTCACCACTAACAGGAAATTACGAGCAGTACTTC
cdr3_aa: CASSPLTGNYEQYF
clone_size: few
j_call: TRBJ2-7
v_call: TRBV18
d_call: -

cdr3_nt: TGTGCCAGCAGTTCAGCTCGGCAGGGTGAAAAACTGTTTTTT
cdr3_aa: CASSSARQGEKLFF
clone_size: few
j_call: TRBJ1-4
v_call: TRBV12-3/TRBV12-4
d_call: -

cdr3_nt: TGTGCCAGCACCGTCGACAGGGCCCCTGGCTACACCTTC
cdr3_aa: CASTVDRAPGYTF
clone_size: -
j_call: TRBJ1-2
v_call: TRBV13
d_call: TRBD1

cdr3_nt: TGCGCCAGCAGCTTGGGCCCTCCGACAGGAGTCGATGAGCAGTTCTTC
cdr3_aa: CASSLGPPTGVDEQFF
clone_size: -
j_call: TRBJ2-1
v_call: TRBV5-1
d_call: -

cdr3_nt: TGTGCCAGCAGTTACTCTGGCAGGGGTGGTCAGCCCCAGCATTTT
cdr3_aa: CASSYSGRGGQPQHF
clone_size: -
j_call: TRBJ1-5
v_call: TRBV6-5
d_call: -

cdr3_nt: TGTGCCAGCAGTTTAGGGACAGTAACTCTGCCCCAGCATTTT
cdr3_aa: CASSLGTVTLPQHF
clone_size: few
j_call: TRBJ1-5
v_call: TRBV12-3/TRBV12-4
d_call: -

cdr3_nt: TGCGCCAGCAGCCAAGATGCAGAAATCTACGAGCAGTACTTC
cdr3_aa: CASSQDAEIYEQYF
clone_size: few
j_call: TRBJ2-7
v_call: TRBV4-3
d_call: -

cdr3_nt: TGTGCCAGCTCACCGACGGGACAGCTTATGTATGGGGCCAACGTCCTGACTTTC
cdr3_aa: CASSPTGQLMYGANVLTF
clone_size: -
j_call: TRBJ2-6
v_call: TRBV18
d_call: TRBD1

cdr3_nt: TGTGCGGGGGGGCTAAATCAGCCCCAGCATTTT
cdr3_aa: CAGGLNQPQHF
clone_size: -
j_call: TRBJ1-5
v_call: TRBV6-1
d_call: -

cdr3_nt: TGTGCCAGCAGCCGCCCCGGGACTAGGTTTCAAAATGAGCAGTTCTTC
cdr3_aa: CASSRPGTRFQNEQFF
clone_size: many
j_call: TRBJ2-1
v_call: TRBV11-2
d_call: TRBD2

cdr3_nt: TGTGCCACCAGCAGAGCCTACGCGGGGGAGGACTATGGCTACACCTTC
cdr3_aa: CATSRAYAGEDYGYTF
clone_size: few
j_call: TRBJ1-2
v_call: TRBV15
d_call: -

cdr3_nt: TGTGCCAGCAGCCAAGGCACTAGCGGGGGGGCCGGGGAGACCCAGTACTTC
cdr3_aa: CASSQGTSGGAGETQYF
clone_size: -
j_call: TRBJ2-5
v_call: TRBV4-2
d_call: TRBD2

cdr3_nt: TGTGCCAGCAGTTACAACCTACCGGGACTAGCGGGGGGGCCGGTTGAGACCCAGTACTTC
cdr3_aa: CASSYNLPGLAGGPVETQYF
clone_size: few
j_call: TRBJ2-5
v_call: TRBV6-2/TRBV6-3
d_call: TRBD2

cdr3_nt: TGTGCCAGCAGCCAAGAGGGAGGATCCGCCTACAATGAGCAGTTCTTC
cdr3_aa: CASSQEGGSAYNEQFF
clone_size: -
j_call: TRBJ2-1
v_call: TRBV4-2
d_call: -